This is a list of T cell receptor beta chains from one sample in a study of cytomegalovirus exposure and HLA in healthy donors. Sequenced by immunoSEQ multiplex PCR; TCRdb stores in-frame clones only, minus some. The sample lists around 150,000 clones; around 81% were seen once. Sequenced sample: PBMCs. The source is a man in his thirties or forties in good health and CMV-seropositive. Both conserved end residues are part of each CDR3. A D gene is named only where the DNA matches it firmly. Expanded clones are given a class, and other clones once, few, many or no size at all.

v_call	d_call	j_call	clone_size	cdr3_aa	cdr3_nt
TRBV2	TRBD1	TRBJ1-2	-	CASSRRGTGGGYTF	TGTGCCAGCAGCCGAAGAGGGACAGGGGGAGGCTACACCTTC
TRBV11-2	-	TRBJ2-1	-	CASSLEAGRNNEQFF	TGTGCCAGCAGCTTAGAGGCGGGAAGGAACAATGAGCAGTTCTTC
TRBV4-1	-	TRBJ2-2	-	CASSQVGHPNTGELFF	TGCGCCAGCAGCCAAGTTGGGCATCCGAACACCGGGGAGCTGTTTTTT
TRBV7-2	-	TRBJ2-7	once	CASSSFVSYEQYF	TGTGCCAGCAGCTCCTTTGTGTCCTACGAGCAGTACTTC
TRBV7-9	TRBD1	TRBJ1-6	-	CASSHDTGVYLHF	TGTGCCAGCAGCCATGATACAGGGGTTTACCTCCACTTT
TRBV7-2	TRBD2	TRBJ2-7	-	CASSLVSGLAGGTYEQYF	TGTGCCAGCAGCTTAGTCTCAGGACTAGCGGGGGGGACCTACGAGCAGTACTTC
TRBV10-3	TRBD2	TRBJ2-2	-	CAITSGAGELFF	TGTGCCATCACTAGCGGGGCCGGGGAGCTGTTTTTT
TRBV10-3	TRBD1	TRBJ2-1	-	CAISGWTGSSYNEQFF	TGTGCCATCAGTGGCTGGACAGGCAGCTCCTACAATGAGCAGTTCTTC
TRBV2	TRBD1	TRBJ1-5	-	CASSESTGGPYSNQPQHF	TGTGCCAGCAGTGAGTCAACAGGGGGCCCCTATAGCAATCAGCCCCAGCATTTT
TRBV7-9	TRBD1	TRBJ1-3	-	CASRHTTGVGNTIYF	TGTGCCAGCAGGCATACGACAGGGGTCGGAAACACCATATATTTT
TRBV6-1	TRBD2	TRBJ2-1	-	CASSEVIGLGLAEYNEQFF	TGTGCCAGCAGTGAAGTGATAGGGCTCGGACTAGCGGAATACAATGAGCAGTTCTTC
TRBV7-9	TRBD1	TRBJ2-5	-	CASSPGTGVRETQYF	TGTGCCAGCAGCCCAGGGACAGGGGTGCGCGAGACCCAGTACTTC
TRBV18	-	TRBJ1-6	once	CASSQGNSYNSPLHF	TGTGCCAGCTCTCAGGGTAACTCCTATAATTCACCCCTCCACTTT